This T cell receptor (beta chain) is drawn from a study of blood T cell repertoires in COVID-19. The V segment lost 7 bases and the J segment 4 bases; nucleotides outside the gene matches: 4. This CDR3 comprises 13 residues. Germline assignment: CDR1 SGHAT and CDR2 FQDESV (reference sequence). Clones were read by immunoSEQ multiplex PCR, and TCRdb kept only the in-frame ones, dropping some. This repertoire shows around 160,000 clones, around 80% found once; its top ten account for 4.5% to 7.5%. The rearrangement joins TRBV11-1 to TRBJ2-1; 7 positions agree with TRBD2. This sequence originates from a man in his forties who had recovered from COVID-19. Specimen: PBMCs or T cells enriched from blood (not recorded which). The CDR3 region is CASNSGFYNEQFF. The CDR3 DNA reads as TGTGCCAGCAATAGCGGGTTTTACAATGAGCAGTTCTTC.